This T cell receptor (beta chain) was retrieved from a study of T cell repertoires in cytomegalovirus infection. Study context: An indication of both CMV infection and matching HLA type came from public TCR beta signatures.

The V end lost 0 bases, the J end lost 5 bases, and 9 bases lay between the germline ends. This CDR3 comprises 13 residues. Germline CDR1 SGHRS, CDR2 YFSETQ. TCRdb used MiXCR to reprocess the reads, holding one entry per CDR3 protein. The sample has fewer than 250,000 distinct CDR3 sequences, roughly 22% seen once. This TCR was recovered from a human donor in good health (CMV status not recorded). Some clones in this sample may be carry-over from other donors' samples. Specimen: CD8+ T cells from PBMCs. The chain uses TRBV5-1 and TRBJ2-7; D gene uncertain. CDR3 region: CASSLEGFDEQYF. Written as DNA, the CDR3 is TGCGCCAGCAGCTTGGAAGGGTTCGACGAGCAGTACTTC.